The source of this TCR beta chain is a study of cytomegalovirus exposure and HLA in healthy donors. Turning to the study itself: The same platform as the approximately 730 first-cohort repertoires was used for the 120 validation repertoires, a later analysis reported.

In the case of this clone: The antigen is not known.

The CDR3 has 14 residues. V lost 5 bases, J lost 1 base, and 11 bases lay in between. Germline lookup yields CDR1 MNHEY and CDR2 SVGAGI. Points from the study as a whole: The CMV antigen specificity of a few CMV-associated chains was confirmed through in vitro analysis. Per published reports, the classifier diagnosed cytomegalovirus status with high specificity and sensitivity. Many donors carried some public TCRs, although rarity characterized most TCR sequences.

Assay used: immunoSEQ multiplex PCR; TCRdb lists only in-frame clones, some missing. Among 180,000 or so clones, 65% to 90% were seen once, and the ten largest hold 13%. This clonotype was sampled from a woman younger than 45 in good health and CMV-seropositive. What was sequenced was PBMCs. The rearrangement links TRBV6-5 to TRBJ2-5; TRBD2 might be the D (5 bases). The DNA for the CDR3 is TGTGCCAGCAGTCGAGGGATCATCCAAGAGACCCAGTACTTC. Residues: CASSRGIIQETQYF.